This TCR beta chain is drawn from a study of radiation and T cells in renal cell carcinoma (dated by TCRdb to the early 2020s). Background for the entire study: A total of 50 to 60 samples underwent TCR beta sequencing, made up of approximately 26 tumors and some 27 peripheral blood samples. The final blood draw took place at 4 weeks after radiation, the same time as nephrectomy. In the approximately 53 samples combined, several million unique CDR3 nucleotide sequences were found, encoding roughly 2,500,000 unique CDR3 amino acid sequences. Overall study outcomes, separate from this receptor: The single-armed trial design could not address effects of radiation dose or scheduling on the TCR repertoire. Dynamics of the blood repertoire were not tracked past 4 weeks after treatment. Because no pretreatment tumor biopsies were available, whether clonotypes were present in the tumor at baseline could not be determined. An increase in top tumor clonotypes in blood was observed from baseline to 2 weeks post-radiation, followed by contraction by 4 weeks, which was taken to suggest transient expansion of tumor-resident clones.

The immunoSEQ kit was used, according to the manufacturer's recommendations, to generate TCR beta libraries from genomic DNA. Library preparation used a first multiplex PCR with proprietary primers, then a second PCR adding unique barcodes, with bead cleanups after each round. A positive control reaction and a negative control reaction, both provided in the kit, were run with every batch of samples. The final libraries were assessed on an Agilent 4200 TapeStation D1000 ScreenTape, pooled by volume, and quantified by qPCR. Sequencing was performed on an Illumina NextSeq500 using a MidOutput 150-cycle cartridge, with 156 Read1 cycles, 15 Index1 cycles, and the kit custom primers. The pooled library was loaded at around 1.1 pM with roughly 20% PhiX control spiked in. The source study handled its data this way. The vendor-processed data were analyzed in R, and a clonotype was defined as all T cells that share the same CDR3 nucleotide sequence. In the clone abundance analyses, frequencies in each sample were normalized to that sample's 10,000 most abundant clones. Public T cell clones, which averaged fewer than five per sample, were excluded before analysis. A difference in abundance of at least 32-fold between compartments was used to define tumor-enriched and baseline blood-enriched clonotypes. A beta-binomial differential abundance model was applied to find clonotypes that expanded or contracted between blood time points. Similarity between tumor and blood repertoires was quantified using the Baroni-Urbani and Buser coefficient, and groups were compared with two-tailed Wilcoxon tests in R. What TCRdb holds here is the immuneACCESS table cut down to in-frame rearrangements. Part of the clones is not present; checked against another copy, under half of the missing clones reflect an unresolved V gene, and the others are unexplained. The V and J calls and clone size come from that table; D and trimming were worked out from the DNA. In this sample the table shows some 97,000 clones, 84% of which occur a single time. 6.5% to 8% of the sample rests with the top ten.

This specimen's time point label, per the study, means: blood 4 weeks post-SBRT, at nephrectomy. The treatment or condition label of this sample denotes: 15 Gy SBRT to primary tumor, nephrectomy 4 weeks later. The samples were drawn from a clinical trial, where primary renal cell carcinomas were treated with 15 Gy of stereotactic body radiation therapy and then removed by nephrectomy 4 weeks afterward. Serial peripheral blood from radiation-treated patients was sampled at baseline, 2 weeks and 4 weeks after SBRT to track tumor-enriched clonotypes. Renal cell carcinoma with clear cell pathology was present in all patients. Genomic DNA for TCR sequencing was prepared using the QIAamp DNA Blood Mini Kit (Qiagen). The analyses included only samples that passed all quality control checks. In this sample, this clone turned up a few times. The specificity of this receptor is unknown. The record has no base qualities; no much larger clone is one base away.

The starting material was blood, obtained from a patient whose treatment included radiotherapy and nephrectomy. This receptor was obtained from a man in his 60s with renal cell carcinoma.

The DNA reads as follows: TGTGCCAGCAGCCAAGTGAGGGGGACAGGATCCTACGAGCAGTACTTC. It codes for CASSQVRGTGSYEQYF. The V and J segments used are TRBV14 and TRBJ2-7; TRBD1 fits 8 bases in the junction. The V end gives up 1 base and the J end 1 base, leaving 6 bases in the junction not matched to a gene. The CDR3 numbers 16 residues from cysteine through phenylalanine. The DNA shown is the 48-base CDR3, in frame from base 1. Looking up the germline V gene yields CDR1 SGHDN and CDR2 FVKESK. The CDR3 plus the reference TRBV14 and TRBJ2-7 genes for the other parts give the full variable domain: EAGVTQFPSHSVIEKGQTVTLRCDPISGHDNLYWYRRVMGKEIKFLLHFVKESKQDESGMPNNRFLAERTGGTYSTLKVQPAELEDSGVYFCASSQVRGTGSYEQYFGPGTRLTVT.